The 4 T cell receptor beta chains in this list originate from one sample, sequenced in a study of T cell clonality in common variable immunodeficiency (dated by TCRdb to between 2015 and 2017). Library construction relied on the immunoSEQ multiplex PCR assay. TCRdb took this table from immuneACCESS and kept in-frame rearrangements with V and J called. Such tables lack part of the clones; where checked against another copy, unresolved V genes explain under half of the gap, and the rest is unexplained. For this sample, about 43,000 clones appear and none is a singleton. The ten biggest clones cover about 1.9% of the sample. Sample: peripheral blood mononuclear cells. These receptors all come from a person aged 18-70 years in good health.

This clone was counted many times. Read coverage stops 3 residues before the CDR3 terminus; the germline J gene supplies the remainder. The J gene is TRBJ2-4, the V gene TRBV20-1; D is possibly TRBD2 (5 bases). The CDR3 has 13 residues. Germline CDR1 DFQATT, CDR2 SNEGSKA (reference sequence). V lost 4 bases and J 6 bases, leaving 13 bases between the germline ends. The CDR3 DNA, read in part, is TGCAGTGCTATTGACCGGGCGGGAAACATT. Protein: CSAIDRAGNI. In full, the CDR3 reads CSAIDRAGNIQYF.

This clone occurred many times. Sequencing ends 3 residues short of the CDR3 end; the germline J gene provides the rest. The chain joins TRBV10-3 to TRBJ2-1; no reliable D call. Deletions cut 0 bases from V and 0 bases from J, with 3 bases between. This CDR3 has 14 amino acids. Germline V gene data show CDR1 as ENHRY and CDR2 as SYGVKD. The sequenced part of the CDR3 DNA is TGTGCCATCAGTGAGTCACTCTCCTACAATGAG. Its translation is CAISESLSYNE. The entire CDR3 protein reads CAISESLSYNEQFF.

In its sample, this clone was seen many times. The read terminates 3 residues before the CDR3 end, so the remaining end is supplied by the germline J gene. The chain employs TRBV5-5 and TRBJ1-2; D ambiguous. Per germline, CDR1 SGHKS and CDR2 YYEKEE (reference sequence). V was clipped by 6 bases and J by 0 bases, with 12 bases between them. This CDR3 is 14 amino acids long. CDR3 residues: CASTPGGANYGYTF. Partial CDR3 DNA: TGTGCCAGCACCCCCGGCGGAGCTAACTATGGC.

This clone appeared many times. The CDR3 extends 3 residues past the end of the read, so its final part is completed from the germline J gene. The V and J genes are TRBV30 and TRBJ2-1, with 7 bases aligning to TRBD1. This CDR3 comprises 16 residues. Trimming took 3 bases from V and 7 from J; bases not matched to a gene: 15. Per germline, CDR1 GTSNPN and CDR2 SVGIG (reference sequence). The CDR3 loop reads CAWRAPGQPWGNEQFF. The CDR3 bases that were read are TGTGCCTGGAGAGCACCGGGACAGCCGTGGGGGAATGAG. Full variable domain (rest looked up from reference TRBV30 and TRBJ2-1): SQTIHQWPATLVQPVGSPLSLECTVEGTSNPNLYWYRQAAGRGLQLLFYSVGIGQISSEVPQNLSASRPQDRQFILSSKKLLLSDSGFYLCAWRAPGQPWGNEQFFGPGTRLTVL.